These 30 T cell receptor beta chains were sequenced from one sample in a study of cytomegalovirus exposure and HLA in healthy donors. Primers included in the PCR were 60 Vbeta and 13 Jbeta primers. Method: immunoSEQ multiplex PCR; TCRdb's copy keeps in-frame clones and lacks some. The data show roughly 130,000 clones, 74% seen once. The sample consisted of PBMCs. Receptor source: a woman between 45 and 60 years old in good health and CMV-seropositive.

The chain combines TRBV19 with TRBJ1-3; 8 bases align to TRBD1. Germline values: CDR1 LNHDA, CDR2 SQIVND (reference sequence). CDR3 length: 12 amino acids. V was pared by 9 bases and J by 5 bases, with 3 bases of the junction left unmatched. CDR3 DNA sequence: TGTGCCAGCGGACAGGGTAGAAACACCATATATTTT. The encoded protein is CASGQGRNTIYF.

The chain employs TRBV5-4 and TRBJ2-1; perhaps TRBD2 as D (6 bases). V was cut by 0 bases and J by 0 bases, with 7 bases left in between. The CDR3 runs 15 residues. From germline, CDR1 is SGHNT and CDR2 YYREEE (reference sequence). Here the CDR3 reads CASSLAGVSYNEQFF. The CDR3, as DNA: TGTGCCAGCAGCTTGGCGGGAGTCTCCTACAATGAGCAGTTCTTC.

This chain connects TRBV7-9 to TRBJ1-4, with a possible D match to TRBD1 (5 bases). CDR1 SEHNR and CDR2 FQNEAQ come from the germline V gene (reference sequence). The V end lost 5 bases, the J end lost 7 bases, and 14 bases lay between the germline ends. CDR3 length: 14 residues. CDR3 loop: CASSPQGWGEKLFF. CDR3 in DNA: TGTGCCAGCAGCCCCCAGGGCTGGGGTGAAAAACTGTTTTTT.

CDR3 nucleotides: TGTGCCAGCAGCCCGGGAAGGGGGTCAACTAATGAAAAACTGTTTTTT. As protein: CASSPGRGSTNEKLFF. V usage is TRBV5-8 and J usage is TRBJ1-4; tentatively, D is TRBD1 (6 bases). The CDR3 length is 16 residues. V shed 4 bases and J shed 0 bases, with 13 bases lying between them. The V gene's germline CDR1 is SGHTS and CDR2 YDEGEE.

This clone was found once. V usage is TRBV7-9 and J usage is TRBJ2-6; no reliable D call. V was shortened by 2 bases and J by 4 bases, with 9 bases between the two germline ends. The CDR3 covers 15 residues. The germline V gene encodes CDR1 SEHNR and CDR2 FQNEAQ (reference sequence). CDR3 protein: CASSLSVPGANVLTF. The CDR3 DNA reads TGTGCCAGCAGCTTATCAGTTCCCGGGGCCAACGTCCTGACTTTC. Complete variable domain (other parts from reference TRBV7-9 and TRBJ2-6): DTGVSQNPRHKITKRGQNVTFRCDPISEHNRLYWYRQTLGQGPEFLTYFQNEAQLEKSRLLSDRFSAERPKGSFSTLEIQRTEQGDSAMYLCASSLSVPGANVLTFGAGSRLTVL.

The chain links TRBV7-9 to TRBJ2-7; TRBD1 matches at 7 bases. The CDR3 is made up of 13 amino acids. V was pared by 5 bases and J by 2 bases, with 3 bases of the junction left unmatched. Per germline, CDR1 SEHNR and CDR2 FQNEAQ (reference sequence). Written as DNA, the CDR3 is TGTGCCAGCAGCCACGACAGGGCCTACGAGCAGTACTTC. As protein: CASSHDRAYEQYF. Looking up the rest from reference TRBV7-9 and TRBJ2-7 gives the full variable domain: DTGVSQNPRHKITKRGQNVTFRCDPISEHNRLYWYRQTLGQGPEFLTYFQNEAQLEKSRLLSDRFSAERPKGSFSTLEIQRTEQGDSAMYLCASSHDRAYEQYFGPGTRLTVT.

The chain combines TRBV12-5 with TRBJ1-2; 9 bases are a match to TRBD1. This CDR3 region has 13 residues. CDR1 and CDR2 from the germline V gene are LGHNT and FRNRAP. V lost 6 bases, J lost 6 bases, and 5 bases stayed unmatched. The CDR3 region is CASGGQGYHGYTF. CDR3 nucleotide sequence: TGTGCTAGTGGAGGACAGGGGTACCATGGCTACACCTTC.

The chain has TRBV2 and TRBJ2-5; 9 positions match TRBD1. Germline V gives CDR1 SNHLY, CDR2 FYNNEI. The CDR3 has 16 amino acids. The ends lost 5 bases at V and 3 bases at J; junction bases unmatched: 10. For the CDR3, the DNA is TGTGCCAGCAGTAGTACAGGGGGCACTGATAAAGAGACCCAGTACTTC. It translates to CASSSTGGTDKETQYF. Full variable domain (outside the CDR3, taken from reference TRBV2 and TRBJ2-5): EPEVTQTPSHQVTQMGQEVILRCVPISNHLYFYWYRQILGQKVEFLVSFYNNEISEKSEIFDDQFSVERPDGSNFTLKIRSTKLEDSAMYFCASSSTGGTDKETQYFGPGTRLLVL.

The chain recombines TRBV7-6 with TRBJ1-1; D unresolved. Germline CDR1 reads SGHVS; CDR2 reads FNYEAQ. The CDR3 extends over 13 amino acids. V was clipped by 6 bases and J by 1 base, with 9 bases between them. The CDR3 nucleotides read TGTGCCAGCAGAGCGGTCCCGAACACTGAAGCTTTCTTT. It yields the protein CASRAVPNTEAFF.

The chain employs TRBV11-1 and TRBJ1-4; tentative D call: TRBD1 (5 bases). V gave up 5 bases and J gave up 6 bases, with 16 bases separating them. In germline, CDR1 is SGHAT, CDR2 FQDESV (reference sequence). The CDR3 has 15 amino acids. This CDR3 is CASSNSVRGDEKLFF. The CDR3 region has the DNA TGTGCCAGCAGCAACTCAGTGCGGGGGGATGAAAAACTGTTTTTT.

The chain couples TRBV11-2 to TRBJ1-4; 8 bases match TRBD1. Trimming removed 3 bases from V and 7 bases from J; junction bases left unmatched: 7. The CDR3 is 15 amino acids. From germline, CDR1 is SGHAT and CDR2 FQNNGV. The DNA for the CDR3 is TGTGCCAGCAGCTTGGGGGGGCAGGGGGCTGAAAAACTGTTTTTT. It specifies CASSLGGQGAEKLFF.

With regard to this clone: Germline and junction disagree at one end, which may indicate a read error. CDR3 in DNA: TGTACCAGCAGCCAAGGCGGGGGGGCCGTAGATGAGCAGTTCTTC. Protein product: CTSSQGGGAVDEQFF. This chain uses TRBV4-2 with TRBJ2-1; 9 bases match TRBD2. The length of the CDR3 is 15 residues. Per the germline V gene, CDR1 is LGHNA and CDR2 is YNFKEQ.

V usage is TRBV5-8 and J usage is TRBJ1-1, with D perhaps matching TRBD1 (6 bases). CDR1 is SGHTS, CDR2 YDEGEE, per germline. V lost 6 bases, J lost 2 bases, and 17 bases lay in between. The CDR3 extends over 15 amino acids. The CDR3 coding sequence is TGTGCCAGCATCCACCCCGGGACACCCAACACTGAAGCTTTCTTT. The encoded protein is CASIHPGTPNTEAFF.

The chain couples TRBV5-1 to TRBJ1-1, with 8 bases fitting TRBD1. V lost 0 bases, J lost 1 base, and 14 bases stayed unmatched. Germline CDR1 and CDR2: SGHRS and YFSETQ. The CDR3 consists of 19 residues. The CDR3 nucleotides read TGCGCCAGCAGCTTGGACTCGACCGGGACAGGACGATCGAACACTGAAGCTTTCTTT. Protein sequence: CASSLDSTGTGRSNTEAFF.

A note on this clone: Its ends do not fully match the called genes, so a read error is possible. CDR3: CSALLHRGEYGYPF. DNA of the CDR3: TGCAGCGCTCTCCTTCACAGGGGCGAGTATGGCTACCCCTTC. The chain has TRBV29-1 and TRBJ1-2; TRBD1 agrees at 7 bases. Germline assignment: CDR1 SQVTM and CDR2 ANQGSEA. The CDR3 sequence is 14 residues long.

The V and J genes are TRBV9 and TRBJ1-6; D not certain. The germline gives CDR1 SGDLS, CDR2 YYNGEE. With 0 bases removed from V and 7 bases from J, the gap between germline ends came to 14 bases. This CDR3 spans 16 amino acids. The CDR3 DNA is TGTGCCAGCAGCGTAGGAAGTGGGCCTTGGAATTCACCCCTCCACTTT. Translated, it gives CASSVGSGPWNSPLHF.

The genes are TRBV6-5 and TRBJ2-5; possibly TRBD2 for D (7 bases). From germline, CDR1 is MNHEY and CDR2 SVGAGI. Deletions cut 8 bases from V and 2 bases from J, with 18 bases between. This CDR3 has 15 residues. CDR3 sequence reads: CASRVNRGAQETQYF. Here the CDR3 DNA reads TGTGCCAGCCGGGTGAACCGGGGGGCTCAAGAGACCCAGTACTTC.

This clone showed up just once. The chain couples TRBV21-1 to TRBJ1-2; the listed D gene, TRBD1, was not tested against the DNA. TRBV21-1 is deemed a pseudogene. The CDR3 sequence is 13 residues long. In nucleotides, the CDR3 is TGTGCCAGCAGCGGCGGGACAGGCTATGGCTACACCTTC. This sequence encodes CASSGGTGYGYTF.

The chain uses TRBV7-9 and TRBJ2-5, with D possibly being TRBD2 (6 bases). The CDR3 is made up of 13 amino acids. The germline gives CDR1 SEHNR, CDR2 FQNEAQ (reference sequence). V was trimmed by 5 bases and J by 5 bases, leaving 12 bases between them. CDR3 protein: CASSSSGEETQYF. The CDR3 DNA sequence: TGTGCCAGCAGCAGTAGCGGTGAGGAGACCCAGTACTTC.

A single count supports this clone. The chain recombines TRBV11-2 with TRBJ1-1; the D gene is possibly TRBD1 (5 bases). Trimming left V 3 bases short and J 0 bases short, with 11 bases between. The CDR3 runs 15 residues. The germline V gene has CDR1 SGHAT and CDR2 FQNNGV. Here the CDR3 reads CASSFTRAMNTEAFF. The CDR3 region has the DNA TGTGCCAGCAGCTTCACCAGGGCAATGAACACTGAAGCTTTCTTT.

V usage is TRBV6-1 and J usage is TRBJ2-3, with 8 nucleotides matching TRBD1. Germline V gene sequence: CDR1 MNHNS, CDR2 SASEGT. Trimming at V came to 2 bases and at J to 6 bases, leaving 7 bases not matched to a gene. The CDR3 spans 15 residues. The CDR3 is CASSESTGGTDTQYF. CDR3 DNA sequence: TGTGCCAGCAGTGAAAGTACAGGGGGAACGGATACGCAGTATTTT.

The count of this clone is one. The chain has TRBV5-1 and TRBJ2-5; 10 bases fit TRBD2. Trimming removed 4 bases from V and 0 bases from J; junction bases left unmatched: 6. The V gene's germline CDR1 is SGHRS and CDR2 YFSETQ. The CDR3 sequence is 16 residues long. CDR3 DNA: TGCGCCAGCAGCCACGGACTAGCGGAGTACCAAGAGACCCAGTACTTC. Amino acid sequence: CASSHGLAEYQETQYF.

This chain joins TRBV19 and TRBJ1-1, with TRBD1 matching 7 bases. CDR1 and CDR2 (germline): LNHDA, SQIVND (reference sequence). J was trimmed by 4 bases and V by 2 bases; bases with no gene match: 13. CDR3 length equals 17 residues. The CDR3 spells CASSIREDRFMGTEAFF. Here the CDR3 DNA reads TGTGCCAGTAGTATAAGGGAGGACAGGTTTATGGGCACTGAAGCTTTCTTT.

This clone came up once. The chain links TRBV2 to TRBJ2-1; 7 bases match TRBD2. V shed 3 bases and J 2 bases; nucleotides not matched to a gene: 4. Per germline, CDR1 SNHLY and CDR2 FYNNEI. The CDR3 length is 15 residues. The CDR3 loop is CASSEASGAYNEQFF. The CDR3 DNA reads TGTGCCAGCAGTGAGGCTAGCGGTGCCTACAATGAGCAGTTCTTC. The variable domain in full, with the rest retrieved from reference TRBV2 and TRBJ2-1, is EPEVTQTPSHQVTQMGQEVILRCVPISNHLYFYWYRQILGQKVEFLVSFYNNEISEKSEIFDDQFSVERPDGSNFTLKIRSTKLEDSAMYFCASSEASGAYNEQFFGPGTRLTVL.

The V call is TRBV19, the J call TRBJ1-5; TRBD1 might be the D (6 bases). The CDR3 has 13 residues. From germline, CDR1 is LNHDA and CDR2 SQIVND (reference sequence). The V end was cut by 8 bases, the J end by 4 bases, with 12 bases between. CDR3 bases: TGTGCCAGTGGACAGCTCAAGAATCAGCCCCAGCATTTT. Amino acid sequence: CASGQLKNQPQHF.

The chain links TRBV4-3 to TRBJ2-1, with TRBD1 matching 8 bases. V shed 2 bases and J 8 bases; nucleotides not matched to a gene: 8. CDR1 is LGHNA, CDR2 YSLEER, per germline. This CDR3 comprises 15 residues. CDR3 DNA sequence: TGCGCCAGCAGCCAACAGGGGGCAGGAATCGATGAGCAGTTCTTC. Amino acids: CASSQQGAGIDEQFF.

The chain has TRBV9 and TRBJ1-1; possibly TRBD1 for D (5 bases). V lost 4 bases, J lost 8 bases, and 15 bases lay in between. CDR3 size: 13 residues. Germline CDR1 and CDR2: SGDLS and YYNGEE. CDR3 protein: CASSSHGAQEAFF. The CDR3 coding sequence is TGTGCCAGCAGCTCACATGGGGCACAGGAAGCTTTCTTT.

For the CDR3, the DNA is TGCGCCAGCGGCCTGACAGGACCTGAAGCTTTCTTT. Translating it yields CASGLTGPEAFF. V is TRBV10-2 and J is TRBJ1-1; D is perhaps TRBD1 (6 bases). Germline CDR1 WSHSY, CDR2 SAAADI. Trimming left V 8 bases short and J 6 bases short, with 13 bases between. The CDR3 is 12 amino acids.

This clone was picked up a small number of times. This chain joins TRBV23-1 and TRBJ1-6; TRBD1 might be the D (6 bases). TRBV23-1 is an ORF, and what it does is uncertain. The CDR3 sequence is 13 residues long. Trimming stripped 10 bases from V and 10 bases from J, with 17 bases between. The CDR3 sequence: CAIPGHCESPLHF. Written as DNA, the CDR3 is TGCGCCATTCCGGGACATTGCGAATCACCCCTCCACTTT.

V gene TRBV7-6 combines with J gene TRBJ2-2; TRBD2 matches at 10 bases. J lost 6 bases, V lost 4 bases, and 8 bases had no gene match. From germline, CDR1 is SGHVS and CDR2 FNYEAQ. CDR3 length equals 16 residues. The CDR3 is CASSSKTSGVPGELFF. The CDR3 DNA reads as TGTGCCAGCAGCTCAAAAACTAGCGGGGTGCCCGGGGAGCTGTTTTTT.